A single sample gave rise to the 19 T cell receptor beta chains below, sequenced in a study of control samples from healthy donors and cancer patients. Generated by immunoSEQ multiplex PCR, the TCRdb table keeps only in-frame clones and is missing some. The table records 120,000 to 150,000 clones, about 91% of them present only once. The sample comprised blood. These receptors all stem from a man younger than 40 in good health.

The chain links TRBV7-6 to TRBJ2-6; no reliable D call. Deletions cut 5 bases from V and 3 bases from J, with 8 bases between. CDR3 length: 14 residues. The V gene's germline CDR1 is SGHVS and CDR2 FNYEAQ. The CDR3 nucleotides are TGTGCCAGCAGCCCGTCTTATGGGGCCAACGTCCTGACTTTC. Protein sequence: CASSPSYGANVLTF.

The rearrangement links TRBV29-1 to TRBJ2-4, with a weak D call TRBD2 (5 bases). This CDR3 is 12 amino acids long. The V gene lost 4 bases and the J gene lost 5 bases, with 9 bases spanning the gap. The germline gives CDR1 SQVTM, CDR2 ANQGSEA. The chain's CDR3 is CSVVAAENIQYF. Written as DNA, the CDR3 is TGCAGCGTTGTGGCAGCGGAAAACATTCAGTACTTC.

The chain carries TRBV12-2 and TRBJ1-2; the table's D gene call, TRBD1, was not cross checked with the DNA. TRBV12-2 is assigned pseudogene status. This CDR3 region has 12 residues. The DNA of the CDR3 is TGTGCAAGTAAACAGGGGGCGCTGGGCTACACCTTC. Translation: CASKQGALGYTF.

This sequence joins TRBV6-6 and TRBJ2-3, with 9 bases that match TRBD1. The V gene end was trimmed by 6 bases and the J gene end by 9 bases; junction bases not matched to a gene: 7. Germline V CDR1 and CDR2: MNHNY, SVGAGI (reference sequence). The CDR3 length is 13 residues. In nucleotides, the CDR3 is TGTGCCAGCAGCTCCACCGGGACAGGGACGCAGTATTTT. Amino acids: CASSSTGTGTQYF.

This clone was observed a handful of times. The chain joins TRBV4-1 to TRBJ1-6; the match to TRBD1 covers 10 bases. Unmatched junction bases numbered 3, after V lost 0 bases and J lost 7 bases. The CDR3 runs to 16 residues. Germline V gene sequence: CDR1 MGHRA, CDR2 YSYEKL. The CDR3 DNA is TGCGCCAGCAGCCAAGAGGGACAGGGGTCGAATTCACCCCTCCACTTT. Translating it yields CASSQEGQGSNSPLHF.

The rearrangement uses TRBV14 and TRBJ2-7, with D unresolved. The CDR3 runs 16 residues. Looked up from germline, CDR1 is SGHDN and CDR2 is FVKESK. V lost 6 bases and J 0 bases, leaving 18 bases between the germline ends. CDR3: CASSLVVHLFSYEQYF. The CDR3 region has the DNA TGTGCCAGCAGTCTAGTGGTACACCTGTTCTCCTACGAGCAGTACTTC. Drawing the rest from reference TRBV14 and TRBJ2-7, the complete variable domain is EAGVTQFPSHSVIEKGQTVTLRCDPISGHDNLYWYRRVMGKEIKFLLHFVKESKQDESGMPNNRFLAERTGGTYSTLKVQPAELEDSGVYFCASSLVVHLFSYEQYFGPGTRLTVT.

V gene TRBV9 combines with J gene TRBJ2-7, with D perhaps TRBD1 or TRBD2 (5 bases each). The length of the CDR3 is 14 residues. Germline V gene lookup returns CDR1 SGDLS and CDR2 YYNGEE. Trimming took 3 bases from V and 5 from J, leaving 15 bases between them. Here the CDR3 reads CASSGGTGSNEQYF. In DNA, the CDR3 is TGTGCCAGCAGCGGGGGGACGGGGTCCAACGAGCAGTACTTC.

The chain has TRBV5-4 and TRBJ2-3; 8 nucleotides line up with TRBD1. The CDR3 runs 15 residues. The V gene's germline CDR1 is SGHNT and CDR2 YYREEE (reference sequence). The trim removed 2 bases at V and 5 bases at J, leaving 7 bases unmatched. Written as DNA, the CDR3 is TGTGCCAGCAGCTTAAGACAGGGGCAGGGAGATACGCAGTATTTT. Translating it yields CASSLRQGQGDTQYF. Full variable domain (remainder filled in from reference TRBV5-4 and TRBJ2-3): ETGVTQSPTHLIKTRGQQVTLRCSSQSGHNTVSWYQQALGQGPQFIFQYYREEENGRGNFPPRFSGLQFPNYSSELNVNALELDDSALYLCASSLRQGQGDTQYFGPGTRLTVL.

Notes on this clone: The sample holds other DNA sequences that translate to the same CDR3. This chain links TRBV4-1 with TRBJ2-3; 9 nucleotides match TRBD2. This CDR3 is 16 amino acids long. Germline V lookup: CDR1 MGHRA, CDR2 YSYEKL. Trimming removed 0 bases from V and 6 bases from J; junction bases left unmatched: 7. The CDR3 sequence: CASSQDPAGGLDTQYF. In DNA, the CDR3 is TGCGCCAGCAGCCAAGATCCGGCGGGGGGGCTTGATACGCAGTATTTT.

In DNA form, the CDR3 reads TGCGCCAGCAGCGCGCAGGGTAACACTGAAGCTTTCTTT. This codes for CASSAQGNTEAFF. This chain connects TRBV5-1 to TRBJ1-1, with D possibly TRBD1 on 5 matching bases. Germline CDR1 SGHRS, CDR2 YFSETQ. Trimming removed 4 bases at V and 2 bases at J, with 9 bases between. The CDR3 loop spans 13 amino acids.

This clone was found a few times. The gene calls are TRBV18 and TRBJ2-7; TRBD1 matches 9 bases. The CDR3 is 15 residues long. Per the germline V gene, CDR1 is KGHSH and CDR2 is LQKENI. The trim removed 6 bases at V and 4 bases at J, leaving 10 bases unmatched. This CDR3 is CASSRTGGAQYEQYF. DNA for the CDR3: TGTGCCAGCTCTCGCACAGGGGGCGCGCAGTACGAGCAGTACTTC.

The chain's CDR3 is CASSDLQGVGYTF. Here the CDR3 DNA reads TGTGCCAGCAGTGACTTGCAGGGGGTCGGCTACACCTTC. This chain uses TRBV25-1 with TRBJ1-2; 7 positions agree with TRBD1. The CDR3 totals 13 residues. V lost 3 bases to trimming and J lost 8 bases; unmatched junction nucleotides: 6. Germline-derived CDR1 and CDR2 are MGHDK and SYGVNS.

The genes are TRBV7-3 and TRBJ2-1, with TRBD2 matching over 8 bases. V trimming: 0 bases; J trimming: 5 bases; junction bases outside the gene matches: 3. The CDR3 is 15 residues long. The germline CDR1 and CDR2 sequences are SGHTA and FQGTGA. The CDR3 region has the DNA TGTGCCAGCAGCTTAACGTTAGCGGGGAACAATGAGCAGTTCTTC. Its translation is CASSLTLAGNNEQFF.

There are a few counts of this clone. The V call is TRBV12-5, the J call TRBJ2-5; 10 nucleotides agree with TRBD2. The V segment lost 4 bases and the J segment 4 bases; nucleotides outside the gene matches: 18. Looked up from germline, CDR1 is LGHNT and CDR2 is FRNRAP. CDR3 length: 19 amino acids. The CDR3 region is CASGSFSGGTNKKGETQYF. The CDR3 nucleotides are TGTGCTAGTGGTTCCTTTAGCGGGGGGACTAATAAGAAAGGAGAGACCCAGTACTTC.

The chain uses TRBV18 and TRBJ2-7; D possibly matches TRBD1 or TRBD2 (5 bases each). The germline V gene has CDR1 KGHSH and CDR2 LQKENI. CDR3 length: 14 amino acids. Trimming took off 6 bases at V and 3 bases at J, with 15 bases between the two ends. CDR3 protein: CASSLTGLYYEQYF. For the CDR3, the DNA is TGTGCCAGCTCCCTAACGGGGCTGTACTACGAGCAGTACTTC.

In its sample, this clone was seen once. The chain joins TRBV6-5 to TRBJ2-3; D possibly corresponds to TRBD2 (7 bases). The CDR3 consists of 15 residues. Germline V CDR1 and CDR2: MNHEY, SVGAGI. V lost 6 bases, J lost 2 bases, and 15 bases lay in between. This CDR3 reads CASRGRGGPTDTQYF. CDR3 nucleotide sequence: TGTGCCAGCAGGGGAAGGGGGGGCCCCACAGATACGCAGTATTTT.

The chain combines TRBV20-1 with TRBJ2-1; possibly TRBD1 for D (5 bases). V shed 3 bases and J shed 1 base, with 13 bases lying between them. The CDR3 length is 15 residues. Germline CDR1 and CDR2: DFQATT and SNEGSKA (reference sequence). The CDR3 spells CSASRGAGSYNEQFF. As DNA, the CDR3 is TGCAGTGCTAGTCGTGGGGCCGGATCCTACAATGAGCAGTTCTTC.

The V and J genes are TRBV19 and TRBJ2-3; D unclear. The CDR3 totals 12 residues. The V end was cut by 5 bases, the J end by 5 bases, with 8 bases between. The germline gives CDR1 LNHDA, CDR2 SQIVND (reference sequence). The CDR3 bases are TGTGCCAGTAGTTCTTCCTTAGATACGCAGTATTTT. This gives the protein CASSSSLDTQYF. Filled out from reference TRBV19 and TRBJ2-3, the complete variable domain reads DGGITQSPKYLFRKEGQNVTLSCEQNLNHDAMYWYRQDPGQGLRLIYYSQIVNDFQKGDIAEGYSVSREKKESFPLTVTSAQKNPTAFYLCASSSSLDTQYFGPGTRLTVL.

The CDR3, as DNA: TGTGCCAGCAGTGGCCCGGAGGGGGGCGGGGAGCTGTTTTTT. Translated: CASSGPEGGGELFF. The genes are TRBV2 and TRBJ2-2; the D gene could be TRBD1 or TRBD2 (6 bases each). This CDR3 has 14 residues. Germline CDR1 is SNHLY and CDR2 is FYNNEI. Trimming took off 4 bases at V and 7 bases at J, with 13 bases between the two ends.